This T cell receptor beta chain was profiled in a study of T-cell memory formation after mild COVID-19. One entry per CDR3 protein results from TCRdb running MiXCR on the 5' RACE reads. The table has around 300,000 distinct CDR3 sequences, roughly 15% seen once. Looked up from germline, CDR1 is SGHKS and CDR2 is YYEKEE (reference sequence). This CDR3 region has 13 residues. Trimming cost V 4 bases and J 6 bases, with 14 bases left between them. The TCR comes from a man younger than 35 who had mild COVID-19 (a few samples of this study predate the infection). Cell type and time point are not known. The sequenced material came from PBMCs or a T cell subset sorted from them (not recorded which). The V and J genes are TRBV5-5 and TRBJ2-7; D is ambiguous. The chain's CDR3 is CASSRLGKGEQYF. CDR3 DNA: TGTGCCAGCAGCCGTTTAGGAAAAGGCGAGCAGTACTTC. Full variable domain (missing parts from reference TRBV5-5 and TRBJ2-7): DAGVTQSPTHLIKTRGQQVTLRCSPISGHKSVSWYQQVLGQGPQFIFQYYEKEERGRGNFPDRFSARQFPNYSSELNVNALLLGDSALYLCASSRLGKGEQYFGPGTRLTVT.